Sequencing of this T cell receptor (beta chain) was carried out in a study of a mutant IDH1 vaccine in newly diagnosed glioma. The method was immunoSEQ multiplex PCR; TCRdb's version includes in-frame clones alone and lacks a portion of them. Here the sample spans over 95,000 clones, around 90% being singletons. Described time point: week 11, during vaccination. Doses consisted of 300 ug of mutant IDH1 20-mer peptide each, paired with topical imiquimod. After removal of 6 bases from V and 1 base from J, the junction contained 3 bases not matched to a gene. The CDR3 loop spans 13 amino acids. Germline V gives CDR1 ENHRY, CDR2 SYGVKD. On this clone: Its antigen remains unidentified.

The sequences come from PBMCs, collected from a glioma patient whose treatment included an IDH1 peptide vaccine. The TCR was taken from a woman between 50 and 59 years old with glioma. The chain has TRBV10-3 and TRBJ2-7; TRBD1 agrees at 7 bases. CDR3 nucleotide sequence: TGTGCCATCAGCTTACAGGGGTCCTACGAGCAGTACTTC. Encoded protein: CAISLQGSYEQYF.